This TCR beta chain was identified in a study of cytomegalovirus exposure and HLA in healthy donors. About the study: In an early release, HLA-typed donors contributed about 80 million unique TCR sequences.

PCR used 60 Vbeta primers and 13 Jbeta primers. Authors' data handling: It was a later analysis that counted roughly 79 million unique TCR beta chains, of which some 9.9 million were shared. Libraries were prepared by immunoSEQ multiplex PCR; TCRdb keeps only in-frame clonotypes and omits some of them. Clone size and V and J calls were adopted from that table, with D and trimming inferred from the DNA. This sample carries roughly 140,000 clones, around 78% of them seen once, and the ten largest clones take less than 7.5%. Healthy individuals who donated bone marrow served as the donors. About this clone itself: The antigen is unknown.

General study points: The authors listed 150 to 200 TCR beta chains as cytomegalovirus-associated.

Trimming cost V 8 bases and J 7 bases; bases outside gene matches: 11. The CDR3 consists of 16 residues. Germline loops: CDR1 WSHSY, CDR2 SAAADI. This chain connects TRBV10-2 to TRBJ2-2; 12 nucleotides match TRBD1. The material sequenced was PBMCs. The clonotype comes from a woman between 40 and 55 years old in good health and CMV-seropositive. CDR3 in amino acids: CASRLIGTGGHGELFF. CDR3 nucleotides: TGCGCCAGCCGCCTTATCGGGACAGGGGGCCACGGGGAGCTGTTTTTT.